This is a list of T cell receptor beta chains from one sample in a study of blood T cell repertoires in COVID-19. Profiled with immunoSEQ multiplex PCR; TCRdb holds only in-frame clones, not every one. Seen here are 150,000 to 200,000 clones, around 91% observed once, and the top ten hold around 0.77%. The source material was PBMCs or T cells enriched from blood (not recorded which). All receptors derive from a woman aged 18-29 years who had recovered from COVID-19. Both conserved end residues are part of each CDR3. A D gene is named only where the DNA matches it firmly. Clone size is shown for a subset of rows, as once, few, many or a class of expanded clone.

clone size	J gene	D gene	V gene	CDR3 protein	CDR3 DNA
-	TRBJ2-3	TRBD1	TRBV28	CASSPGQGSTDTQYF	TGTGCCAGCAGTCCAGGACAGGGGTCCACAGATACGCAGTATTTT
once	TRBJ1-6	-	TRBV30	CAWRVGESPLHF	TGTGCCTGGAGAGTCGGGGAATCTCCCCTCCACTTT
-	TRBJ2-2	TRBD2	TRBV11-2	CASSISGGNTGELFF	TGTGCCAGCAGCATTAGCGGGGGTAACACCGGGGAGCTGTTTTTT
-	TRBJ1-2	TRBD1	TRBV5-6	CASSLGDSYGYTF	TGTGCCAGCAGCTTGGGGGACAGCTATGGCTACACCTTC
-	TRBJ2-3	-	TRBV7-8	CASSLERGGRLDTQYF	TGTGCCAGCAGCTTAGAACGAGGGGGACGGTTGGATACGCAGTATTTT
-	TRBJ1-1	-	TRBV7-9	CASSPAMNTEAFF	TGTGCCAGCAGCCCCGCGATGAACACTGAAGCTTTCTTT
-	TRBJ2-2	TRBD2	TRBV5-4	CASSLWGTSGRLTGELFF	TGTGCCAGCAGCTTGTGGGGGACTAGCGGTCGACTCACCGGGGAGCTGTTTTTT
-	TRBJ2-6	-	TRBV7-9	CASSPQTGKASPGANVLTF	TGTGCCAGCAGCCCCCAAACAGGGAAGGCAAGCCCTGGGGCCAACGTCCTGACTTTC
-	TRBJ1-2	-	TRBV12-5	CASGLGTTGTYGYTF	TGTGCTAGTGGTTTGGGCACGACGGGAACCTATGGCTACACCTTC
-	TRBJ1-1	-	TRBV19	CASTSRRRNTEAFF	TGTGCCAGTACAAGCAGGCGACGGAACACTGAAGCTTTCTTT
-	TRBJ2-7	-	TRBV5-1	CASSPTGFSYEQYF	TGCGCCAGCAGCCCCACAGGGTTCTCCTACGAGCAGTACTTC
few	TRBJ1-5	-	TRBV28	CASSSYGQYGNQPQHF	TGTGCCAGCAGTTCCTACGGACAGTACGGCAATCAGCCCCAGCATTTT
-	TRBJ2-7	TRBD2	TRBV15	CATSRDFARTSGASYEQYF	TGTGCCACCAGCAGAGATTTTGCCAGGACTAGCGGGGCCTCCTACGAGCAGTACTTC
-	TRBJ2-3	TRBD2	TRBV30	CAWSGLAGVGVGDTQYF	TGTGCCTGGAGTGGCCTAGCGGGAGTTGGAGTGGGAGATACGCAGTATTTT
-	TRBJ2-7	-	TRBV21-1	CASSKAKQGPPSYEQYF	TGTGCCAGCAGCAAAGCGAAACAGGGGCCCCCGAGCTACGAGCAGTACTTC
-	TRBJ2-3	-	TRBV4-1	CASSQVAGSSDTQYF	TGCGCCAGCAGCCAAGTTGCGGGGTCATCAGATACGCAGTATTTT
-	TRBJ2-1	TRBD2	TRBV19	CASRGTSGRLSYNEQFF	TGTGCCAGTAGGGGGACTAGCGGGAGGCTCTCCTACAATGAGCAGTTCTTC
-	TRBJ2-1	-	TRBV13	CASSSDSNEQFF	TGTGCCAGCAGCTCGGACAGCAATGAGCAGTTCTTC
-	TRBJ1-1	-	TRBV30	CAWSVQMNTEAFF	TGTGCCTGGAGTGTCCAGATGAACACTGAAGCTTTCTTT
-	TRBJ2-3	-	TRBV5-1	CASSLDRSTDTQYF	TGCGCCAGCAGTCTCGACAGGAGCACAGATACGCAGTATTTT
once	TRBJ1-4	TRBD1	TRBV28	CASSPGQGVEKLFF	TGTGCCAGCAGTCCTGGACAGGGGGTTGAAAAACTGTTTTTT
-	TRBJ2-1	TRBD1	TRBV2	CASNHVTGDEQFF	TGTGCCAGCAATCACGTTACAGGGGATGAGCAGTTCTTC
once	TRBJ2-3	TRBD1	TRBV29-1	CSAGTDTDTQYF	TGCAGCGCTGGGACAGACACAGATACGCAGTATTTT
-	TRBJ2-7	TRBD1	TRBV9	CASSAGQGHPYEQYF	TGTGCCAGCAGCGCAGGACAGGGTCATCCCTACGAGCAGTACTTC
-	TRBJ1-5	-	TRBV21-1	CASSISRQGGNQPQHF	TGTGCCAGCAGCATCTCCCGACAGGGGGGCAATCAGCCCCAGCATTTT
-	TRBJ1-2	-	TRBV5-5	CASQLGVGGDYGYTF	TGTGCCAGCCAACTGGGAGTGGGGGGAGACTATGGCTACACCTTC
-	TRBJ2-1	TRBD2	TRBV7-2	CASSSQAGGPYNEQFF	TGTGCCAGCAGCTCCCAAGCGGGAGGCCCATACAATGAGCAGTTCTTC